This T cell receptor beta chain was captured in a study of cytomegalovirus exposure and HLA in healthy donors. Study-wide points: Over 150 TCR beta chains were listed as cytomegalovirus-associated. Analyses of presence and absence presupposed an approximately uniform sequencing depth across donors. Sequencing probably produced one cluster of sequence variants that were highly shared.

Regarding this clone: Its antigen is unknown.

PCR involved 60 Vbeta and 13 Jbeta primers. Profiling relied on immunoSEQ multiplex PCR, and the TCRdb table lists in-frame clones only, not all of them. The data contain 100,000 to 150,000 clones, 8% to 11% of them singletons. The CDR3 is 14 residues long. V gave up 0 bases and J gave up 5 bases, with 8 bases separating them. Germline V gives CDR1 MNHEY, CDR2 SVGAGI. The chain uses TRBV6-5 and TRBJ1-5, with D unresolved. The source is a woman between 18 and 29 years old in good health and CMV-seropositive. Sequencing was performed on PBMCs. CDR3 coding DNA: TGTGCCAGCAGTTACTCACATGTCGATCAGCCCCAGCATTTT. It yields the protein CASSYSHVDQPQHF.